This T cell receptor (beta chain) came from a study of CD8+ T cells in alopecia areata. Study-level background: Among treated patients, oral tofacitinib was administered at 5 to 10 mg twice daily.

This clone was counted only a few times. The authors extracted RNA and reverse transcribed it into cDNA as the sequencing template. Repertoires were generated with immunoSEQ multiplex PCR, while TCRdb's copy carries only in-frame clones and drops some. The data contain 150,000 to 200,000 clones, approximately 70% of them singletons. From germline, CDR1 is MNHEY and CDR2 SVGAGI. The ends were cut back, 2 bases at V and 8 bases at J, with 9 bases in the middle. This CDR3 is built from 12 residues. The V and J genes are TRBV6-5 and TRBJ1-2; D unresolved. Material: CD8+ T cells sorted from blood, obtained at week 0. This sequence originates from a human donor with alopecia areata. The CDR3 spells CASSYGSGGYTF. In nucleotides, the CDR3 is TGTGCCAGCAGTTACGGGTCCGGGGGCTACACCTTC.